The 24 T cell receptor beta chains reported below all come from one sample, sequenced in a study of control samples from healthy donors and cancer patients. Assay used: immunoSEQ multiplex PCR; TCRdb lists only in-frame clones, some missing. The data show roughly 76,000 clones, with approximately 93% seen just once and 1.3% held by the top ten. The sequencing input was PBMCs. All receptors come from a woman in her forties with lung cancer.

This chain links TRBV4-1 with TRBJ2-3; 9 positions match TRBD1. Germline V gene lookup returns CDR1 MGHRA and CDR2 YSYEKL. The CDR3 runs to 16 residues. V was pared by 1 base and J by 2 bases, with 4 bases of the junction left unmatched. The CDR3 reads CASSQAGQGITDTQYF. DNA for the CDR3: TGCGCCAGCAGCCAAGCTGGACAGGGGATCACAGATACGCAGTATTTT.

A note on this clone: Other DNA sequences in the sample encode the same CDR3. V gene TRBV19 combines with J gene TRBJ1-1; no definite D call. Trimming left V 3 bases short and J 1 base short, with 6 bases between. CDR3 length: 13 amino acids. Germline V lookup: CDR1 LNHDA, CDR2 SQIVND (reference sequence). DNA of the CDR3: TGTGCCAGTAGTATTGGCCCGAACACTGAAGCTTTCTTT. It translates to CASSIGPNTEAFF.

With regard to this clone: The junction departs from germline at one end; a sequencing error may be responsible. This sequence joins TRBV2 and TRBJ1-2; D unclear. The CDR3 length is 12 residues. Looked up from germline, CDR1 is SNHLY and CDR2 is FYNNEI. In DNA form, the CDR3 reads TGTGCCAGCAGGGAAGGGATCTATGGCTACACCTTC. It translates to CASREGIYGYTF.

CDR3 protein: CASSSGVVTEAFF. The CDR3 nucleotides are TGTGCCAGCAGTTCAGGGGTTGTAACTGAAGCTTTCTTT. The chain is built from TRBV12-3 or TRBV12-4 and TRBJ1-1; maybe TRBD1 (6 bases). The CDR3 contains 13 residues. Trimming shortened V by 4 bases and J by 5 bases, and 11 bases separated the two germline ends.

The rearrangement joins TRBV6-2 or TRBV6-3 to TRBJ1-1; D uncertain. The V gene's germline CDR1 is MNHEY and CDR2 SVGEGT. V was clipped by 5 bases and J by 4 bases, with 5 bases between them. CDR3 length equals 11 residues. The CDR3 reads CASSRATEAFF. The CDR3 region has the DNA TGTGCCAGCAGTCGCGCCACTGAAGCTTTCTTT.

The sample holds one count of this clone. CDR3 sequence: CASSPRDRSAGELFF. The CDR3 DNA reads TGTGCCAGCAGCCCACGGGACCGTAGTGCCGGGGAGCTGTTTTTT. The chain joins TRBV9 to TRBJ2-2, with D perhaps being TRBD1 or TRBD2 (5 bases each). The germline CDR1 and CDR2 sequences are SGDLS and YYNGEE. The V end was cut by 4 bases, the J end by 6 bases, with 16 bases between. The CDR3 length is 15 residues.

The CDR3 nucleotides read TGTGCCAGCTCACCACTGCCCATTACAGATACGCAGTATTTT. Protein product: CASSPLPITDTQYF. The gene calls are TRBV18 and TRBJ2-3; D gene ambiguous. The V gene lost 1 base and the J gene lost 3 bases, with 8 bases spanning the gap. The CDR3 consists of 14 residues. Germline V gives CDR1 KGHSH, CDR2 LQKENI.

The CDR3 reads CASSLRQVAYEQYF. CDR3 coding DNA: TGTGCCAGCAGCTTAAGGCAGGTAGCCTACGAGCAGTACTTC. V is TRBV11-2 and J is TRBJ2-7; no clear D. The CDR3 sequence is 14 residues long. V was cut by 2 bases and J by 2 bases, with 10 bases left in between. Germline CDR1 SGHAT, CDR2 FQNNGV.

This clone showed up just a few times. The rearrangement links TRBV11-3 to TRBJ2-7; D perhaps matches TRBD2 (5 bases). Trimming stripped 5 bases from V and 5 bases from J, with 10 bases between. The CDR3 is 12 amino acids. Germline V CDR1 and CDR2: SGHNT, YENEEA. CDR3 coding DNA: TGTGCCAGCAGCGGAGGTTGGAACGAGCAGTACTTC. It encodes CASSGGWNEQYF.

The chain carries TRBV19 and TRBJ1-1, with D perhaps matching TRBD1 (5 bases). The CDR3 has 13 residues. Germline lookup yields CDR1 LNHDA and CDR2 SQIVND (reference sequence). V was clipped by 5 bases and J by 4 bases, with 11 bases between them. The CDR3 here is CASSELGLTEAFF. CDR3 DNA: TGTGCCAGTAGTGAGCTGGGGCTCACTGAAGCTTTCTTT.

V usage is TRBV5-1 and J usage is TRBJ2-2; D remains unclear. CDR3 length: 14 residues. CDR1 is SGHRS, CDR2 YFSETQ, per germline. The V and J ends lost 0 bases and 6 bases respectively, with 9 bases between them. CDR3 nucleotide sequence: TGCGCCAGCAGCTTGGAAGTAGTCGCCGGGGAGCTGTTTTTT. Encoded protein: CASSLEVVAGELFF.

The chain carries TRBV14 and TRBJ1-1; D gene uncertain. V was cut by 0 bases and J by 11 bases, with 10 bases left in between. The CDR3 consists of 12 residues. CDR1 is SGHDN, CDR2 FVKESK, per germline. CDR3 region: CASSQDLGSAFF. The CDR3 DNA is TGTGCCAGCAGCCAAGATCTGGGGAGCGCTTTCTTT.

The rearrangement links TRBV19 to TRBJ1-1, with 7 bases identical to TRBD1. Trimming cost V 3 bases and J 4 bases; bases outside gene matches: 5. The CDR3 runs to 14 residues. Germline loops: CDR1 LNHDA, CDR2 SQIVND (reference sequence). The CDR3 is CASSIGGGSTEAFF. The CDR3 DNA reads as TGTGCCAGTAGTATTGGAGGGGGCAGCACTGAAGCTTTCTTT.

In its sample, this clone was seen once. The chain is built from TRBV3-1 (or the pseudogene TRBV3-2) and TRBJ2-2, with D possibly matching TRBD2 (6 bases). The CDR3 runs to 15 residues. The germline V gene encodes CDR1 LGHDT and CDR2 YNNKEL (reference sequence). V lost 1 base, J lost 5 bases, and 11 bases lay in between. The CDR3 here is CASSQGGGRTGELFF. CDR3 bases: TGTGCCAGCAGCCAAGGTGGGGGGAGGACCGGGGAGCTGTTTTTT.

CDR3 residues: CASSTGTSFYNEQFF. The CDR3 region has the DNA TGTGCCAGCTCAACCGGGACTAGCTTCTACAATGAGCAGTTCTTC. The chain employs TRBV18 and TRBJ2-1; 9 positions match TRBD2. The CDR3 sequence is 15 residues long. J lost 3 bases, V lost 5 bases, and 5 bases had no gene match. Germline V gives CDR1 KGHSH, CDR2 LQKENI.

The chain joins TRBV7-3 to TRBJ2-3; 12 bases map to TRBD1. Trimming cost V 6 bases and J 4 bases; bases outside gene matches: 5. This CDR3 is built from 15 residues. Germline assignment: CDR1 SGHTA and CDR2 FQGTGA. CDR3 coding DNA: TGTGCCAGCAGTGGGGGACAGGGGGCGTCAGATACGCAGTATTTT. It translates to CASSGGQGASDTQYF.

The CDR3 is CASSTGTLGYTF. CDR3 coding DNA: TGTGCCAGCAGTACGGGGACATTGGGCTACACCTTC. This chain connects TRBV2 to TRBJ1-2; perhaps TRBD1 as D (6 bases). Trimming took off 5 bases at V and 8 bases at J, with 12 bases between the two ends. The CDR3 is made up of 12 amino acids. The germline V gene encodes CDR1 SNHLY and CDR2 FYNNEI.

This clone was seen a single time. In the same sample, other DNA sequences code for this CDR3. The chain has TRBV5-1 and TRBJ2-5; 8 positions agree with TRBD2. The V gene end was trimmed by 0 bases and the J gene end by 2 bases; junction bases not matched to a gene: 12. The CDR3 has 18 amino acids. Germline loops: CDR1 SGHRS, CDR2 YFSETQ. CDR3 sequence: CASSLVSLGGGSQETQYF. In DNA, the CDR3 is TGCGCCAGCAGCTTGGTTTCCCTCGGGGGGGGGAGTCAAGAGACCCAGTACTTC.

The chain has TRBV27 and TRBJ2-3; perhaps TRBD1 as D (5 bases). Germline values: CDR1 MNHEY, CDR2 SMNVEV (reference sequence). V lost 0 bases, J lost 3 bases, and 10 bases lay in between. The CDR3 totals 15 residues. The CDR3 spells CASSLSTGHTDTQYF. In nucleotides, the CDR3 is TGTGCCAGCAGTTTATCAACAGGTCATACAGATACGCAGTATTTT.

This chain connects TRBV4-1 to TRBJ2-4; D is undetermined. Per germline, CDR1 MGHRA and CDR2 YSYEKL. CDR3 length: 15 residues. V lost 1 base, J lost 6 bases, and 13 bases lay in between. In DNA form, the CDR3 reads TGCGCCAGCAGCCAAGGATGGGCCTCGGGAAACATTCAGTACTTC. Translation: CASSQGWASGNIQYF.

The genes are TRBV12-3 or TRBV12-4 and TRBJ2-5; the D gene is possibly TRBD1 (5 bases). CDR3 length equals 13 residues. The ends were cut back, 2 bases at V and 5 bases at J, with 9 bases in the middle. The CDR3 DNA follows: TGTGCCAGCAGTTTACGACAGTGGGAGACCCAGTACTTC. Translating it yields CASSLRQWETQYF.

This chain connects TRBV6-5 to TRBJ1-1, with TRBD1 matching 9 bases. Germline loops: CDR1 MNHEY, CDR2 SVGAGI. The CDR3 sequence is 15 residues long. J gave up 1 base and V 5 bases, and 5 bases lay outside the gene matches. CDR3 bases: TGTGCCAGCAGTACGGACAGGGGTGGGAACACTGAAGCTTTCTTT. Protein: CASSTDRGGNTEAFF.

This chain links TRBV19 with TRBJ1-1, with D possibly being TRBD1 (6 bases). Trimming pared 3 bases from V and 8 bases from J, leaving 19 bases between. Germline CDR1 and CDR2: LNHDA and SQIVND (reference sequence). CDR3 length: 15 residues. For the CDR3, the DNA is TGTGCCAGTAGTATCTCCCAGACAGGTGTTTGGGAAGCTTTCTTT. Its translation: CASSISQTGVWEAFF.

J is TRBJ2-4 and V is TRBV10-3; TRBD1 agrees at 10 bases. The V and J ends lost 3 bases and 7 bases, in that order; junction bases with no gene match: 3. The CDR3 consists of 14 residues. Looked up from germline, CDR1 is ENHRY and CDR2 is SYGVKD. The CDR3 protein is CAISDRQGANIQYF. The CDR3, as DNA: TGTGCCATCAGTGACCGACAGGGGGCTAACATTCAGTACTTC.